Following are 12 T cell receptor beta chains from one sample sequenced in a study of patients and donors after allogeneic stem cell transplantation. TCRdb processed the RT-PCR reads anew with MiXCR; each CDR3 protein has one entry. The table lists 150,000 to 200,000 distinct CDR3 sequences, more than 35% of them singletons, with less than 40% in the top ten. Material for sequencing was blood, either unsorted or a sorted T cell fraction (not recorded which). All receptors come from a human donor who was either an allogeneic HSCT recipient or a stem cell or donor lymphocyte infusion donor (not recorded which). It is not recorded whose cells these are; they may come from a transplant donor.

V is TRBV20-1 and J is TRBJ1-1; 8 bases match TRBD1. The CDR3 contains 15 residues. The germline gives CDR1 DFQATT, CDR2 SNEGSKA (reference sequence). V shed 3 bases and J 1 base; nucleotides not matched to a gene: 7. The CDR3 nucleotides read TGCAGTGCTAGGAGGGGACAGGTGACGAACACTGAAGCTTTCTTT. It translates to CSARRGQVTNTEAFF.

V is TRBV7-9 and J is TRBJ2-7, with TRBD2 identical over 7 bases. The CDR3 contains 14 residues. Per germline, CDR1 SEHNR and CDR2 FQNEAQ (reference sequence). The V segment lost 1 base and the J segment 3 bases; nucleotides outside the gene matches: 3. CDR3 loop: CASSLVAGVYEQYF. The CDR3 DNA sequence: TGTGCCAGCAGCTTAGTGGCGGGAGTCTACGAGCAGTACTTC.

This chain joins TRBV7-2 and TRBJ1-2; D unclear. The germline V gene encodes CDR1 SGHTA and CDR2 FQGNSA. V was cut by 3 bases and J by 8 bases, with 10 bases left in between. CDR3 size: 12 residues. CDR3 nucleotide sequence: TGTGCCAGCAGCTTTTCTGGGATCGGCTACACCTTC. Translated: CASSFSGIGYTF.

The chain combines TRBV2 with TRBJ1-2; 8 bases agree with TRBD1. This CDR3 is built from 14 residues. Germline V lookup: CDR1 SNHLY, CDR2 FYNNEI. Trimming at V came to 6 bases and at J to 6 bases, leaving 9 bases not matched to a gene. The DNA of the CDR3 is TGTGCCAGCAGCCAGAGGCAGGGGGCCAATGGCTACACCTTC. Translation: CASSQRQGANGYTF.

The chain links TRBV6-5 to TRBJ1-1; 7 positions agree with TRBD1. Per the germline V gene, CDR1 is MNHEY and CDR2 is SVGAGI. The CDR3 has 14 amino acids. V gave up 5 bases and J gave up 6 bases; unmatched junction bases: 9. CDR3 DNA sequence: TGTGCCAGCAGTGGGGCAGGGGGTTATTCTGAAGCTTTCTTT. It yields the protein CASSGAGGYSEAFF.

The chain employs TRBV10-3 and TRBJ1-1; no firm D call. CDR1 and CDR2 (germline): ENHRY, SYGVKD. The length of the CDR3 is 15 residues. The germline V and J ends were trimmed by 2 bases and 4 bases, with 14 bases remaining between them. CDR3 sequence: CAISESLQTSTEAFF. CDR3 nucleotides: TGTGCCATCAGTGAGAGTTTACAGACTTCCACTGAAGCTTTCTTT.

The rearrangement uses TRBV4-3 and TRBJ1-4, with TRBD1 as a possible D gene (5 bases). CDR1 and CDR2 (germline): LGHNA, YSLEER. V lost 4 bases and J lost 6, with 9 bases in between. The length of the CDR3 is 13 residues. Here the CDR3 DNA reads TGCGCCAGCAGCCCCGAGGGACATGAAAAACTGTTTTTT. Its protein product is CASSPEGHEKLFF.

With regard to this clonotype: An end of the junction does not agree with germline; a read error may underlie this. This chain links TRBV15 with TRBJ2-3, with D hard to call. CDR1 LNHNV and CDR2 YYDKDF come from the germline V gene (reference sequence). The CDR3 extends over 12 amino acids. The CDR3 reads CATSALDQKVHF. For the CDR3, the DNA is TGTGCCACCAGCGCCCTGGACCAGAAAGTGCATTTT.

The table lists this clonotype with a few counts. This chain joins TRBV10-2 and TRBJ2-5; TRBD1 matches 9 bases. With 10 bases clipped from V and 5 bases from J, the junction kept 14 bases outside the gene matches. The germline V gene encodes CDR1 WSHSY and CDR2 SAAADI. The CDR3 consists of 15 residues. The CDR3 region has the DNA TGCGCCACACACAGACCGGGACAGGGTTTGGAGACCCAGTACTTC. It encodes CATHRPGQGLETQYF.

This chain joins TRBV6-6 and TRBJ2-7, with 11 bases that match TRBD2. The CDR3 loop spans 16 amino acids. The V gene's germline CDR1 is MNHNY and CDR2 SVGAGI (reference sequence). V lost 5 bases and J lost 3; bases outside the gene matches: 9. DNA of the CDR3: TGTGCCAGCAGTAAACTAGCGGGAGCTACTATCTACGAGCAGTACTTC. Translating gives CASSKLAGATIYEQYF.

V and J are TRBV5-1 and TRBJ2-2; D may be TRBD2 (6 bases). Germline V gives CDR1 SGHRS, CDR2 YFSETQ. This CDR3 spans 16 amino acids. The V and J ends lost 1 base and 4 bases respectively, with 14 bases between them. The CDR3 sequence is CASSLLLRDFTGELFF. CDR3 in DNA: TGCGCCAGCAGCTTGCTACTGCGGGATTTCACCGGGGAGCTGTTTTTT.

The chain links TRBV20-1 to TRBJ1-5, with D hard to call. The V end lost 0 bases, the J end lost 5 bases, and 8 bases lay between the germline ends. The CDR3 contains 13 residues. The germline gives CDR1 DFQATT, CDR2 SNEGSKA (reference sequence). The CDR3: CSARDPRDQPQHF. For the CDR3, the DNA is TGCAGTGCTAGAGATCCGCGGGATCAGCCCCAGCATTTT.